The 5 T cell receptor beta chains reported below all come from one sample, sequenced in a study of blood T cell repertoires in COVID-19. Only in-frame clones appear in the TCRdb table, and some are missing; sequencing was by immunoSEQ multiplex PCR. Among 150,000 to 250,000 clones listed, roughly 83% were seen once. The sequencing sample was made of peripheral blood. The receptors were gathered from a woman aged 40 to 50 with COVID-19, enrolled during active disease.

The chain combines TRBV15 with TRBJ1-2; 8 bases agree with TRBD1. Per the germline V gene, CDR1 is LNHNV and CDR2 is YYDKDF (reference sequence). CDR3 length: 14 residues. With V trimmed by 5 bases and J by 4 bases, 6 bases remained unmatched. The CDR3 DNA reads as TGTGCCACCAGCTGGGCAGGGGGCGGCTATGGCTACACCTTC. Translating gives CATSWAGGGYGYTF.

The chain recombines TRBV5-1 with TRBJ2-3; a possible D gene is TRBD2 (6 bases). Germline V lookup: CDR1 SGHRS, CDR2 YFSETQ. Trimming stripped 2 bases from V and 3 bases from J, with 13 bases between. The CDR3 loop spans 15 amino acids. The CDR3 protein is CASSFPGGMTDTQYF. CDR3 bases: TGCGCCAGCAGCTTCCCCGGCGGGATGACAGATACGCAGTATTTT.

This clone was detected only once. The V gene is TRBV9, the J gene TRBJ2-1, with 9 bases fitting TRBD1. The ends lost 2 bases at V and 9 bases at J; junction bases unmatched: 6. CDR1 and CDR2 from the germline V gene are SGDLS and YYNGEE. The CDR3 covers 14 residues. The CDR3 here is CASSVQTTGGEQFF. The CDR3 bases are TGTGCCAGCAGCGTTCAAACGACAGGGGGTGAGCAGTTCTTC.

The CDR3 spells CASSFLAGGLNEQFF. The CDR3 DNA is TGCGCCAGCAGCTTTTTAGCGGGGGGGCTAAATGAGCAGTTCTTC. V usage is TRBV5-1 and J usage is TRBJ2-1; 11 bases align to TRBD2. The CDR3 contains 15 residues. Germline values: CDR1 SGHRS, CDR2 YFSETQ. V lost 2 bases and J lost 7; bases outside the gene matches: 5.

This sequence joins TRBV3-1 (or the pseudogene TRBV3-2) and TRBJ2-1, with 7 bases that match TRBD2. The CDR3 covers 12 residues. Trimming at V came to 1 base and at J to 15 bases, leaving 6 bases not matched to a gene. Germline V lookup: CDR1 LGHDT, CDR2 YNNKEL (reference sequence). CDR3 coding DNA: TGTGCCAGCAGCCAAGGAGAGCGGGAAGGGTTCTTC. Amino acid sequence: CASSQGEREGFF.